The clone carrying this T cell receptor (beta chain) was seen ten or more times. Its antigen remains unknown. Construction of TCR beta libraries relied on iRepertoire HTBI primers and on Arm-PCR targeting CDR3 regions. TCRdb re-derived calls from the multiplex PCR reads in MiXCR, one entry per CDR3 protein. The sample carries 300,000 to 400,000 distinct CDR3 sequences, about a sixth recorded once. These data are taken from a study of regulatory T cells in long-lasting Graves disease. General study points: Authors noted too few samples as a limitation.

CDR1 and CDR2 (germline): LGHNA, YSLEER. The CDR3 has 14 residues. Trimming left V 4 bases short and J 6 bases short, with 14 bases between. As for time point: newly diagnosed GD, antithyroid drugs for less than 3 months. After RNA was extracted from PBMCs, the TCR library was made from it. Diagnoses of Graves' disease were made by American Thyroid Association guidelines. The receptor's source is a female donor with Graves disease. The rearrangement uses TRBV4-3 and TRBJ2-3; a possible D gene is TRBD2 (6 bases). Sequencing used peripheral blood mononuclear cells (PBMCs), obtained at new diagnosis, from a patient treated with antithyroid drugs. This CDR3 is CASSLRLGGDTQYF. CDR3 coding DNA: TGCGCCAGCAGCCTAAGACTAGGTGGGGATACGCAGTATTTT.